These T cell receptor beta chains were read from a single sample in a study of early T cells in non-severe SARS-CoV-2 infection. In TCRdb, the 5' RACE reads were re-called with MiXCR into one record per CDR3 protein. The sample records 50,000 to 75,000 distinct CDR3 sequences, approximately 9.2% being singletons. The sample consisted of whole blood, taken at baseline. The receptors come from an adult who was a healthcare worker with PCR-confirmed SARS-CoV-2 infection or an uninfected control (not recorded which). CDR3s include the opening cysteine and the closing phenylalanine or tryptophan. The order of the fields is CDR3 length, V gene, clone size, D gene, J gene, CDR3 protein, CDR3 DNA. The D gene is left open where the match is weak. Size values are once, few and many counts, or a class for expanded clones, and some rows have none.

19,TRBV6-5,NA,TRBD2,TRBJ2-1,CASIPNRVSWTSGRNEQFF,TGTGCCAGCATTCCAAACCGCGTTAGTTGGACTAGCGGTCGTAATGAGCAGTTCTTC
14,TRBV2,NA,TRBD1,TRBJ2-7,CASRIGQGFLGQYF,TGTGCCAGCAGAATAGGACAGGGATTTTTGGGGCAGTACTTC
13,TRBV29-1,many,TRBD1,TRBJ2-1,CSVGQGFYNEQFF,TGCAGCGTGGGACAGGGGTTCTACAATGAGCAGTTCTTC
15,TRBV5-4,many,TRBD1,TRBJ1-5,CASSSGQPGDQPQHF,TGTGCCAGCAGCTCGGGACAGCCAGGGGATCAGCCCCAGCATTTT
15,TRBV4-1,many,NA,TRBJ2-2,CASSQQGRDTGELFF,TGCGCCAGCAGCCAACAGGGGCGGGACACCGGGGAGCTGTTTTTT
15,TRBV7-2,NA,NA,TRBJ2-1,CASSLAGVVYNEQFF,TGTGCCAGCAGCTTAGCAGGGGTTGTCTACAATGAGCAGTTCTTC
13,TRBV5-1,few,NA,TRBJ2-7,CASSLVGTYEQYF,TGCGCCAGCAGCTTGGTGGGGACCTACGAGCAGTACTTC
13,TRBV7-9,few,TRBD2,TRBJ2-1,CASSSSGRNEQFF,TGTGCCAGCAGCTCTAGCGGGAGAAATGAGCAGTTCTTC
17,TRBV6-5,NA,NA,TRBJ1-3,CASSYSERFYLGNTIYF,TGTGCCAGCAGTTACTCGGAAAGGTTTTACCTTGGAAACACCATATATTTT
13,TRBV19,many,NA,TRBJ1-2,CASSHQGNYGYTF,TGTGCCAGTAGCCATCAGGGGAACTATGGCTACACCTTC
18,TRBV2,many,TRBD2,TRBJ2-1,CASSGSTLAGVGGGEQFF,TGTGCCAGCAGTGGGTCTACGCTAGCGGGAGTGGGCGGCGGTGAGCAGTTCTTC
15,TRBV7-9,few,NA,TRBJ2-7,CASSLIGTLAYEQYF,TGTGCCAGCAGCTTAATAGGGACACTCGCCTACGAGCAGTACTTC
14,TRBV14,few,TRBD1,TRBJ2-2,CACGTDLYTGELFF,TGTGCCTGTGGGACAGACCTTTACACCGGGGAGCTGTTTTTT
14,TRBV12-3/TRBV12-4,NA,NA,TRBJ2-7,CASSLASKVYEQYF,TGTGCCAGCAGTTTGGCTAGCAAGGTCTACGAGCAGTACTTC
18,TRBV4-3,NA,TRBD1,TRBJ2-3,CASSQLWTGDTSTDTQYF,TGCGCCAGCAGCCAACTGTGGACAGGGGATACTAGCACAGATACGCAGTATTTT
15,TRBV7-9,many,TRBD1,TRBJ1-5,CASSLGGQGDQPQHF,TGTGCCAGCAGCTTAGGGGGACAGGGGGATCAGCCCCAGCATTTT
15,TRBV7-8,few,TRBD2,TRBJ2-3,CASSLAAGVTDTQYF,TGTGCCAGCAGCTTAGCAGCGGGGGTCACAGATACGCAGTATTTT
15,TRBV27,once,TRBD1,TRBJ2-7,CASRQGTAFFYEQYF,TGTGCCAGCAGGCAAGGGACAGCTTTCTTCTACGAGCAGTACTTC
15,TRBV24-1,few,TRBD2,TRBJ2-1,CATSEPGLAGSEQFF,TGTGCCACCAGTGAACCGGGACTAGCGGGGAGTGAGCAGTTCTTC
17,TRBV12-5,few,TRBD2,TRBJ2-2,CASAPTRGTRRTGELFF,TGTGCTAGTGCTCCCACCCGGGGGACTAGACGTACCGGGGAGCTGTTTTTT
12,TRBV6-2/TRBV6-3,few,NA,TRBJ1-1,CASSSYEKKAFF,TGTGCCAGCAGTTCCTACGAGAAAAAAGCTTTCTTT
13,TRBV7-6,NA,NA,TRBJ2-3,CASSGSAGDTQYF,TGTGCCAGCAGCGGCTCTGCAGGGGATACGCAGTATTTT
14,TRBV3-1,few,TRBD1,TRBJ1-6,CASSPGTGASPLHF,TGTGCCAGCAGCCCCGGGACAGGGGCTTCACCCCTCCACTTT
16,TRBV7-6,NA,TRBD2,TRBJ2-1,CASSFTAGGFYNEQFF,TGTGCCAGCAGCTTTACAGCGGGAGGGTTTTACAATGAGCAGTTCTTC
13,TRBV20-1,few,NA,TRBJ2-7,CSAAGPGSYEQYF,TGCAGTGCTGCTGGACCAGGCTCCTACGAGCAGTACTTC
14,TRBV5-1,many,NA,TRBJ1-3,CASSLGVLGNTIYF,TGCGCCAGCAGCTTGGGTGTGCTTGGAAACACCATATATTTT
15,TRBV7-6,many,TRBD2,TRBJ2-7,CASSLEGLAGDEQYF,TGTGCCAGCAGCTTAGAGGGGTTAGCGGGAGACGAGCAGTACTTC
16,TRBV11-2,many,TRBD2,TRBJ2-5,CASSLGLAEPQETQYF,TGTGCCAGCAGCTTAGGACTAGCGGAGCCACAAGAGACCCAGTACTTC
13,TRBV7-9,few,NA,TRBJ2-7,CASMLTGEDEQYF,TGTGCCAGCATGCTAACGGGGGAGGACGAGCAGTACTTC
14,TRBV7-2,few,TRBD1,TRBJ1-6,CASSLRGGNSPLHF,TGTGCCAGCAGCTTACGAGGGGGCAATTCACCCCTCCACTTT
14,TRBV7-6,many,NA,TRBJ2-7,CASSHGAPPREQYF,TGTGCCAGCAGTCACGGCGCGCCCCCCCGCGAGCAGTACTTC
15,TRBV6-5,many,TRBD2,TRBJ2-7,CASSYSSAGVYEQYF,TGTGCCAGCAGTTACTCCTCAGCGGGAGTCTACGAGCAGTACTTC
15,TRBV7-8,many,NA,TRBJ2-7,CASSHDGPGVYEQYF,TGTGCCAGCAGCCACGACGGACCTGGGGTTTACGAGCAGTACTTC
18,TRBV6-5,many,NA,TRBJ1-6,CASSYSEFGRTGSSPLHF,TGTGCCAGCAGTTACTCAGAGTTTGGCCGTACCGGGAGTTCACCCCTCCACTTT
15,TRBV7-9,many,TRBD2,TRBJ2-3,CASSFGGRAVDTQYF,TGTGCCAGCAGCTTTGGCGGGAGAGCGGTAGATACGCAGTATTTT
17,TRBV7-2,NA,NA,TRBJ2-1,CASSLWFSRSRSYEQFF,TGTGCCAGCAGCTTATGGTTTTCAAGATCGCGATCCTATGAGCAGTTCTTC
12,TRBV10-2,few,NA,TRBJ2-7,CASSAAGVEQYF,TGCGCCAGCAGCGCGGCTGGGGTCGAGCAGTACTTC